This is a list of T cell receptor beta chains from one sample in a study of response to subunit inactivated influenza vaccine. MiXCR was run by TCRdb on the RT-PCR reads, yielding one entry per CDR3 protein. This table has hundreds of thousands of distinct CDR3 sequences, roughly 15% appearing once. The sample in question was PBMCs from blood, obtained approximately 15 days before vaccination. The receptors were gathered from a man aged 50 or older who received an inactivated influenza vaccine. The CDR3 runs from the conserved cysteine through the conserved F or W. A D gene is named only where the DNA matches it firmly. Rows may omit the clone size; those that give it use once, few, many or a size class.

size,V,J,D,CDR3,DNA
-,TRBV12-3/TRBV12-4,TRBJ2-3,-,CASSLVGIQGGYTQYF,TGTGCCAGCAGTTTAGTAGGGATACAGGGAGGGTATACGCAGTATTTT
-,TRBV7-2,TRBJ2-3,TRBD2,CASSPNLAGGETDTQYF,TGTGCCAGCAGCCCTAACCTAGCGGGAGGGGAGACAGATACGCAGTATTTT
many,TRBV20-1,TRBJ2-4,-,CSARGSESKNIQYF,TGCAGTGCTAGAGGGTCGGAGAGTAAAAACATTCAGTACTTC
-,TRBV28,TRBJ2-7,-,CASSSRSRGLQQYF,TGTGCCAGCAGCTCTAGGTCGCGGGGATTGCAGCAGTACTTC
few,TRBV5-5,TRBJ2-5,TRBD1,CASSLQGMETQYF,TGTGCCAGCAGCTTACAGGGGATGGAGACCCAGTACTTC
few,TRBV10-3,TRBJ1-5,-,CAIRGDGGNQPQHF,TGTGCCATCAGGGGGGACGGGGGCAATCAGCCCCAGCATTTT
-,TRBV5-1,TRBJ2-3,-,CASSLGLNERTDTQYF,TGCGCCAGCAGCTTGGGACTGAACGAGAGAACAGATACGCAGTATTTT
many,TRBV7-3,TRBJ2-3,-,CASSLMGAGTDTQYF,TGTGCCAGCAGCTTAATGGGGGCGGGCACAGATACGCAGTATTTT
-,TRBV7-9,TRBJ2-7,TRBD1,CASSRQGSEQYF,TGTGCCAGCAGCAGACAGGGTTCCGAGCAGTACTTC
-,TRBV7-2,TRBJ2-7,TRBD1,CASSAYRGTGHYNF,TGTGCCAGCAGCGCCTACCGGGGGACAGGCCACTATAACTTC
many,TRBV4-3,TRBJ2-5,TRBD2,CASSQEVSGGEETQYF,TGCGCCAGCAGCCAAGAGGTTAGCGGGGGGGAAGAGACCCAGTACTTC
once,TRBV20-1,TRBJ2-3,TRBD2,CSASPTSGTTDKQYF,TGCAGTGCTAGCCCGACTAGCGGGACCACAGATAAGCAGTATTTT
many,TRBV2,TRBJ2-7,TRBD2,CASRFQREGARISYEQYF,TGTGCCAGCAGGTTCCAGCGGGAGGGCGCCCGAATTTCCTACGAGCAGTACTTC
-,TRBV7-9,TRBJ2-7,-,CASSSTATYEQYF,TGTGCCAGCAGCTCGACAGCCACCTACGAGCAGTACTTC
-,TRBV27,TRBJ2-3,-,CASSSGGSRGDTQYF,TGTGCCAGCAGTAGTGGGGGAAGTCGGGGAGATACGCAGTATTTT
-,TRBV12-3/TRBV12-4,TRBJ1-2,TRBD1,CASSRGTGGDYGYTF,TGTGCCAGCAGTCGAGGGACAGGCGGGGACTATGGCTACACCTTC
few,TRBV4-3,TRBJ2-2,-,CASSQDGIGSGELFF,TGCGCCAGCAGCCAAGATGGTATCGGGTCCGGGGAGCTGTTTTTT
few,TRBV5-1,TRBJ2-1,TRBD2,CASSNSGGAGYNEQFF,TGCGCCAGCAGCAATAGCGGGGGGGCCGGGTACAATGAGCAGTTCTTC
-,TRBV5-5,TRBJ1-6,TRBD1,CASSQGGQGANSPLHF,TGTGCCAGCAGCCAGGGCGGACAGGGGGCGAATTCACCCCTCCACTTT
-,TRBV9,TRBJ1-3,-,CASSVSSNLNSGNTIYF,TGTGCCAGCAGCGTATCCAGCAACCTCAACTCTGGAAACACCATATATTTT
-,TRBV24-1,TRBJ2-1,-,CATSDEGSFYNEQFF,TGTGCCACCAGTGATGAGGGTTCCTTTTACAATGAGCAGTTCTTC
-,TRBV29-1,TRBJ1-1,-,CSVGHSNTEAFF,TGCAGCGTTGGCCACTCGAACACTGAAGCTTTCTTT
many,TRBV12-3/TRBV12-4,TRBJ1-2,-,CASSRAYGYTF,TGTGCCAGCAGCCGCGCCTATGGCTACACCTTC
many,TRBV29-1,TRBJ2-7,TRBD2,CSVREGSYEQYF,TGCAGCGTCCGGGAGGGATCCTACGAGCAGTACTTC
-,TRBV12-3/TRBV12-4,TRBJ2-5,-,CASSTGKTQYF,TGTGCCAGCAGTACAGGGAAGACCCAGTACTTC
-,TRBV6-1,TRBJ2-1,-,CASSEEASRFF,TGTGCCAGCAGTGAAGAAGCTAGCCGGTTCTTC
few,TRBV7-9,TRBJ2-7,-,CASRGLATYEQYF,TGTGCCAGCAGGGGGCTAGCGACCTACGAGCAGTACTTC
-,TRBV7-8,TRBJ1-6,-,CASSFDSPLHF,TGTGCCAGCAGCTTCGATTCACCCCTCCACTTT
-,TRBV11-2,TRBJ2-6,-,CASIYGHVLTF,TGTGCCAGCATATATGGCCACGTCCTGACTTTC
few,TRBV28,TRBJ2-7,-,CASSLEPAYEQYF,TGTGCCAGCAGTTTAGAGCCAGCCTACGAGCAGTACTTC
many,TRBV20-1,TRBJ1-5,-,CSARGAGNQPQHF,TGCAGTGCTAGGGGGGCAGGCAATCAGCCCCAGCATTTT
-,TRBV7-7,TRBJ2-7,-,CASSLDEGDLVDEQYF,TGTGCTAGCAGCTTAGACGAGGGGGACTTAGTCGACGAGCAGTACTTC
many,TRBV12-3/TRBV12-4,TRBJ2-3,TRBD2,CASNVAGAGPDTQYF,TGTGCCAGCAATGTAGCGGGAGCCGGGCCAGATACGCAGTATTTT
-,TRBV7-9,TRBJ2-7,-,CASSLRDPYEQYF,TGTGCCAGCAGCCTCAGGGATCCCTACGAGCAGTACTTC
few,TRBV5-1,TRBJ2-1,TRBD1,CASSAQGYEQFF,TGCGCCAGCAGCGCACAGGGGTATGAGCAGTTCTTC
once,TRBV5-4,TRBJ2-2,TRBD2,CASSLVPSGGPANTGELFF,TGTGCCAGCAGCTTGGTCCCTAGCGGGGGCCCAGCGAACACCGGGGAGCTGTTTTTT
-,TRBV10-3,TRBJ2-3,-,CAISPGDTQYF,TGTGCCATCAGTCCGGGTGATACGCAGTATTTT
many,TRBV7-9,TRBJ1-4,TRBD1,CASSQLRRDRGEKLFF,TGTGCCAGCAGCCAGTTGAGGCGGGACAGGGGGGAAAAACTGTTTTTT
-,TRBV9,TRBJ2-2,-,CASSVGTTNTGELFF,TGTGCCAGCAGCGTAGGGACAACGAACACCGGGGAGCTGTTTTTT
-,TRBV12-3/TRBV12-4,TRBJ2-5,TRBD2,CASSPGTSGRKTQYF,TGTGCCAGCAGTCCCGGGACTAGCGGGAGAAAGACCCAGTACTTC
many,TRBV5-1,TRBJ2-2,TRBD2,CASRPGLAGANTGELFF,TGCGCCAGCCGCCCGGGACTAGCGGGGGCAAACACCGGGGAGCTGTTTTTT
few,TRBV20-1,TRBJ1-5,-,CSARVEWGGGNQPQHF,TGCAGTGCTAGAGTAGAATGGGGAGGGGGCAATCAGCCCCAGCATTTT
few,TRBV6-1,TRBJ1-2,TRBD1,CASSDAVGGGGYTF,TGTGCCAGCAGTGACGCTGTGGGAGGGGGCGGCTACACCTTC
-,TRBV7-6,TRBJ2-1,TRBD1,CASSLDRVSYNEQFF,TGTGCCAGCAGTCTTGACAGGGTCTCCTACAATGAGCAGTTCTTC
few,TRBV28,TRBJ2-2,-,CASSSAIIRDTGELFF,TGTGCCAGCAGTTCAGCTATTATACGGGATACCGGGGAGCTGTTTTTT
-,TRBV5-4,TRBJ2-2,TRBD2,CASTLAGVNTGELFF,TGTGCCAGCACGCTAGCGGGGGTGAACACCGGGGAGCTGTTTTTT
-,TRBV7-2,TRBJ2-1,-,CASSLARSRDTQFF,TGTGCCAGCAGCTTAGCGCGCTCGCGGGATACGCAGTTCTTC
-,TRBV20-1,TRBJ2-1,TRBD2,CSATSGAYNEQFF,TGCAGTGCTACTAGCGGCGCCTACAATGAGCAGTTCTTC
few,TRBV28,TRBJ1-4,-,CASTLEIATNEKLFF,TGTGCCAGCACCCTTGAAATCGCAACTAATGAAAAACTGTTTTTT
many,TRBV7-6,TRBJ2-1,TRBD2,CASSLRTREGEQFF,TGTGCCAGCAGCCTGAGGACTAGGGAGGGTGAGCAGTTCTTC
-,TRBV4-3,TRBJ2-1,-,CASSQDGGKVNEQFF,TGCGCCAGCAGCCAAGATGGAGGGAAGGTCAATGAGCAGTTCTTC
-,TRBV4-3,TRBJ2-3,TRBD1,CASSLGTGYSTDTQYF,TGCGCCAGCAGCCTGGGGACAGGTTATAGCACAGATACGCAGTATTTT
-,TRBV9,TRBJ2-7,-,CASSVKGGEQYF,TGTGCCAGCAGCGTAAAAGGGGGCGAGCAGTACTTC
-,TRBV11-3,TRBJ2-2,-,CASSRTYQANTGELFF,TGTGCCAGCAGCCGGACATACCAAGCGAACACCGGGGAGCTGTTTTTT
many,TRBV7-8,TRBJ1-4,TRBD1,CASSPLQGARANEKLFF,TGTGCCAGCAGCCCGTTACAGGGGGCGAGGGCTAATGAAAAACTGTTTTTT